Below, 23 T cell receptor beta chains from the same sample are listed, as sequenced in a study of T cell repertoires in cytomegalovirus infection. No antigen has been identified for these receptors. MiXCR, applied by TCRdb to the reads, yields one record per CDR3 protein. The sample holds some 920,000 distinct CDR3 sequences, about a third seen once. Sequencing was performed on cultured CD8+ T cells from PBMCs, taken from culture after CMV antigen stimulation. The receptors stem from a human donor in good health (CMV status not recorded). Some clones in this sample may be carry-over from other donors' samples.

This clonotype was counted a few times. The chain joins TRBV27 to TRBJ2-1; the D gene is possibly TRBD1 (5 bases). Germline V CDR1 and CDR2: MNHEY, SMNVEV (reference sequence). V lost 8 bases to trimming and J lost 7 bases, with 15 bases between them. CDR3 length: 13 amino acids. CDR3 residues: CASSQGVWNEQFF. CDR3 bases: TGTGCCAGCTCACAAGGGGTCTGGAATGAGCAGTTCTTC.

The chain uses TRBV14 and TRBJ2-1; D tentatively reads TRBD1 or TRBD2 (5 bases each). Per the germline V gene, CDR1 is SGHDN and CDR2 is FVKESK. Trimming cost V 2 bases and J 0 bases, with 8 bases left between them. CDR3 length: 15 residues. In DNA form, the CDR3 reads TGTGCCAGCAGCCAAATAGGGACCTCCTACAATGAGCAGTTCTTC. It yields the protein CASSQIGTSYNEQFF.

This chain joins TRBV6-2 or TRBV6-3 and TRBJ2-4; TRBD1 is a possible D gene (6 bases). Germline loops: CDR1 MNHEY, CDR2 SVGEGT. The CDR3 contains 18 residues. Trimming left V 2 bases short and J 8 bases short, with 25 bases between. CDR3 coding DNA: TGTGCCAGCAGTTACCCACCTTGGGGGCTGCTGATGGAGGACATTCAGTACTTC. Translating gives CASSYPPWGLLMEDIQYF.

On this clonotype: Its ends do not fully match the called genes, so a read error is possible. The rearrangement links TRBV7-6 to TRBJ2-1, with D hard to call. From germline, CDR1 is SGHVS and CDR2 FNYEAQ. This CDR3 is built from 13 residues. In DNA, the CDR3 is TGTGCTAGCAGCTTAGAAATGGAGAATGAGCAGTTCTTC. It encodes CASSLEMENEQFF.

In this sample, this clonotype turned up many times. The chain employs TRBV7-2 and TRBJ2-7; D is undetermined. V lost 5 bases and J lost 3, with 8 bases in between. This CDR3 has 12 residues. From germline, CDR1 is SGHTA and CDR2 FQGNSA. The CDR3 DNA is TGTGCCAGCAGCCCCCGAATCTACGAGCAGTACTTC. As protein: CASSPRIYEQYF.

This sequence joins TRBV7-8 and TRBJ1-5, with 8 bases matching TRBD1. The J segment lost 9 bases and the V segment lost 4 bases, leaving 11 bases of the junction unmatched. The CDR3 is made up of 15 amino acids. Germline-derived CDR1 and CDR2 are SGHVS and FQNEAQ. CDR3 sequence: CASSSGQEVPRPQHF. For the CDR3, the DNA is TGTGCCAGCAGCTCGGGACAGGAGGTCCCGAGGCCCCAGCATTTT.

CDR3 in DNA: TGTGCCAGCGAATCCGGAACATTGAACACCGGGGAGCTGTTTTTT. It encodes CASESGTLNTGELFF. The J gene is TRBJ2-2, the V gene TRBV7-6; D remains unclear. Per the germline V gene, CDR1 is SGHVS and CDR2 is FNYEAQ. The ends were cut back, 8 bases at V and 1 base at J, with 14 bases in the middle. CDR3 length: 15 residues.

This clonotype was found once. CDR3 residues: CASSYSKAGSTEAFF. CDR3 sequence (DNA): TGTGCCAGCAGTTACTCGAAGGCGGGTTCCACTGAAGCTTTCTTT. The chain uses TRBV6-8 and TRBJ1-1; D gene unclear. Trimming took off 0 bases at V and 4 bases at J, with 12 bases between the two ends. CDR3 length: 15 residues. In germline, CDR1 is MNHGY, CDR2 SAAAGT.

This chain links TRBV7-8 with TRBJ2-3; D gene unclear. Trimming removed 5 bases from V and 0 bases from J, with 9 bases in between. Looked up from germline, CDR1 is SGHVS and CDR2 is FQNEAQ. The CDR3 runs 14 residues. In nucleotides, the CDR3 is TGTGCCAGCAGCCCAGCTACTAGCACAGATACGCAGTATTTT. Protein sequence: CASSPATSTDTQYF.

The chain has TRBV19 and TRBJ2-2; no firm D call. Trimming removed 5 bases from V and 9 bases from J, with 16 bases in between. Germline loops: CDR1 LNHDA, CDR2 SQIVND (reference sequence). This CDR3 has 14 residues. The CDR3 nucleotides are TGTGCCAGTAGTTCCACGACATCCTCCTGGGAGCTGTTTTTT. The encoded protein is CASSSTTSSWELFF.

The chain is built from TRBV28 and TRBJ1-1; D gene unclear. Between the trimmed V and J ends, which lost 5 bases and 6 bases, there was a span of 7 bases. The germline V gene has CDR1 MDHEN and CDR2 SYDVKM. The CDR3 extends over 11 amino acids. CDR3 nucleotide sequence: TGTGCCAGCAGTCCTCAGGCTGAAGCTTTCTTT. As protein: CASSPQAEAFF.

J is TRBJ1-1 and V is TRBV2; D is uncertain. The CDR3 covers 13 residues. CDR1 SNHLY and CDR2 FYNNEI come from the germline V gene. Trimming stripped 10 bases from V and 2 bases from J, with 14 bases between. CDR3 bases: TGTGCCATCCCGCACACTGTAAACACTGAAGCTTTCTTT. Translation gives CAIPHTVNTEAFF.

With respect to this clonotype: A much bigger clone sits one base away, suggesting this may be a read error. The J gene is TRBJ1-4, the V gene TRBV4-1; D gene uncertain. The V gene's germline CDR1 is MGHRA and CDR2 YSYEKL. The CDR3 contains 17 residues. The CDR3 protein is CASSHDGQPGQNEKLFF. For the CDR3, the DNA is TGTGCCAGCAGCCACGACGGTCAGCCAGGCCAAAATGAAAAACTGTTTTTT.

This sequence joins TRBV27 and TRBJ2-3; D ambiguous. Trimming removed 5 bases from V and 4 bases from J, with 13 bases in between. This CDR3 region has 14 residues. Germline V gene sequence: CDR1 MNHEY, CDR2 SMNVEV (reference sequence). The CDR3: CASSLLGAPDTQYF. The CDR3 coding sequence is TGTGCCAGCAGTCTCCTTGGAGCCCCAGATACGCAGTATTTT.

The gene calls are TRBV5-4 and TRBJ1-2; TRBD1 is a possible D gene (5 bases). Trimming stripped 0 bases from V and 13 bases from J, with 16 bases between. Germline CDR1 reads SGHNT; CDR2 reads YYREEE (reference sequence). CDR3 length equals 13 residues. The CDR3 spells CASSLEGPPRVTF. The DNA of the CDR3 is TGTGCCAGCAGCTTGGAGGGACCCCCCCGGGTCACCTTC.

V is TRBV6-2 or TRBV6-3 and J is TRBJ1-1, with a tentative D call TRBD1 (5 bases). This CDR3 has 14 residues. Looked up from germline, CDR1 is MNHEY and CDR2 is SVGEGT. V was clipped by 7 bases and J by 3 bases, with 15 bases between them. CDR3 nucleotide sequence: TGTGCCAGCACCCTCGCCAGGGTTTACACTGAAGCTTTCTTT. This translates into CASTLARVYTEAFF.

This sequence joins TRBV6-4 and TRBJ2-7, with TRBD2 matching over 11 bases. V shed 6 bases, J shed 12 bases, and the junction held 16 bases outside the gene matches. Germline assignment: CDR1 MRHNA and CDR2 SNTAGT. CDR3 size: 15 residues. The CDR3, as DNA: TGTGCCAGCAGCAAACTAGCGGGGGCCCGCAAAGGTCTGTACTTC. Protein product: CASSKLAGARKGLYF.

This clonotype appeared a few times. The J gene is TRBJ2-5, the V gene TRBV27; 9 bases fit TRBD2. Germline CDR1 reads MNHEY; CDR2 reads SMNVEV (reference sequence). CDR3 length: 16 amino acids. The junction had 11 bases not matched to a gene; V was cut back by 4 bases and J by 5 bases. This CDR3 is CASSSPSGAEGETQYF. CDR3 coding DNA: TGTGCCAGCAGTTCGCCTAGCGGGGCCGAGGGGGAGACCCAGTACTTC.

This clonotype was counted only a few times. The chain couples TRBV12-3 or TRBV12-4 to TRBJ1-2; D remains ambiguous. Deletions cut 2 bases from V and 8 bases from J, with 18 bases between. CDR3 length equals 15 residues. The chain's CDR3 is CASSLNPGVLGGYTF. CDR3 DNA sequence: TGTGCCAGCAGTTTAAACCCCGGGGTACTCGGGGGCTACACCTTC.

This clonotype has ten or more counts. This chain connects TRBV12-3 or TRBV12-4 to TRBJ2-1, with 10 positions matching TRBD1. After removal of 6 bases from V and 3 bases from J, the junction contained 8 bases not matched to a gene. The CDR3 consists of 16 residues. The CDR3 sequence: CASSPGTGENYNEQFF. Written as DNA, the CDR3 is TGTGCCAGCAGCCCCGGGACAGGGGAGAACTACAATGAGCAGTTCTTC.

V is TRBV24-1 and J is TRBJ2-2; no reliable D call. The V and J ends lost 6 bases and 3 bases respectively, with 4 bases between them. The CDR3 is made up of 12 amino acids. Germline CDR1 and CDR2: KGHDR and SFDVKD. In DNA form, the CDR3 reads TGTGCCACCAGTCCTCACACCGGGGAGCTGTTTTTT. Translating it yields CATSPHTGELFF.

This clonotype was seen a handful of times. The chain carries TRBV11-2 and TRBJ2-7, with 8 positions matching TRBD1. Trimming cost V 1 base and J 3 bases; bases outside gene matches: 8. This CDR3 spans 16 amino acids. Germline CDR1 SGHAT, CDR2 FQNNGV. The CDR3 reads CASSLAVGQDFYEQYV. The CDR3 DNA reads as TGTGCCAGCAGCTTAGCCGTGGGACAGGACTTCTACGAGCAGTACGTC.

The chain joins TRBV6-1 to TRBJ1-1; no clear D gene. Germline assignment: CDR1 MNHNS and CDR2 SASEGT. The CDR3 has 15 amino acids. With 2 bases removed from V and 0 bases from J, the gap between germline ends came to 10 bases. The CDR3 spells CASSEWMGVNTEAFF. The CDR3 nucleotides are TGTGCCAGCAGTGAATGGATGGGAGTGAACACTGAAGCTTTCTTT.